The 9 T cell receptor beta chains listed next were all sequenced from one sample in a study of cytomegalovirus exposure and HLA in healthy donors. With 60 Vbeta and 13 Jbeta primers, the PCR was carried out. Sequencing used immunoSEQ multiplex PCR; TCRdb keeps in-frame clones, though not all of them. The table includes some 240,000 clones, about 93% detected once. The sequencing input was PBMCs. The receptors originated from a girl aged 2 to 9 in good health and CMV-seronegative.

J is TRBJ2-7 and V is TRBV5-1; a weak D match, TRBD2 (6 bases). Germline values: CDR1 SGHRS, CDR2 YFSETQ. V dropped 0 bases and J dropped 2 bases, with 12 bases sitting between them. This CDR3 contains 15 residues. The CDR3 here is CASSLEPSVAYEQYF. In DNA, the CDR3 is TGCGCCAGCAGCTTGGAACCTAGCGTGGCCTACGAGCAGTACTTC. The whole variable domain, remainder taken from reference TRBV5-1 and TRBJ2-7, is KAGVTQTPRYLIKTRGQQVTLSCSPISGHRSVSWYQQTPGQGLQFLFEYFSETQRNKGNFPGRFSGRQFSNSRSEMNVSTLELGDSALYLCASSLEPSVAYEQYFGPGTRLTVT.

This sequence joins TRBV30 and TRBJ2-7, with 10 bases fitting TRBD2. Per the germline V gene, CDR1 is GTSNPN and CDR2 is SVGIG (reference sequence). V shed 0 bases, J shed 4 bases, and the junction held 0 bases outside the gene matches. This CDR3 contains 13 residues. CDR3 DNA sequence: TGTGCCTGGAGTGTGACTAGCGGGTACGAGCAGTACTTC. This gives the protein CAWSVTSGYEQYF.

This chain links TRBV9 with TRBJ1-1; D gene unclear. CDR1 is SGDLS and CDR2 is YYNGEE in the germline V gene. The CDR3 consists of 16 residues. V lost 3 bases and J lost 0, with 15 bases in between. Written as DNA, the CDR3 is TGTGCCAGCAGCGAGGGAGGTAACACAATGAACACTGAAGCTTTCTTT. As protein: CASSEGGNTMNTEAFF.

V usage is TRBV5-6 and J usage is TRBJ1-1; D is unresolved. This CDR3 is 12 amino acids long. Per the germline V gene, CDR1 is SGHDT and CDR2 is YYEEEE. V lost 4 bases and J lost 4, with 8 bases in between. The CDR3 DNA reads as TGTGCCAGCAGCGAGGGAGGCACTGAAGCTTTCTTT. Protein product: CASSEGGTEAFF.

As concerns this clone: At one boundary the junction diverges from the germline segment, which might be a read error. This sequence joins TRBV15 and TRBJ1-4; 7 nucleotides line up with TRBD1. Germline V CDR1 and CDR2: LNHNV, YYDKDF (reference sequence). The CDR3 spans 16 residues. CDR3 residues: CATSGDTGVSNEKLFF. The CDR3 region has the DNA TGTGCCACCAGCGGAGACACAGGGGTTTCTAATGAAAAACTGTTTTTT.

The V call is TRBV30, the J call TRBJ2-7; TRBD2 aligns across 7 bases. The CDR3 loop spans 15 amino acids. The junction had 5 bases not matched to a gene; V was cut back by 0 bases and J by 0 bases. CDR1 is GTSNPN and CDR2 is SVGIG in the germline V gene (reference sequence). The CDR3 DNA follows: TGTGCCTGGAGTGTAGTTGGGAGGGGCTCCTACGAGCAGTACTTC. It specifies CAWSVVGRGSYEQYF. The complete variable domain, with remaining parts taken from reference TRBV30 and TRBJ2-7, reads SQTIHQWPATLVQPVGSPLSLECTVEGTSNPNLYWYRQAAGRGLQLLFYSVGIGQISSEVPQNLSASRPQDRQFILSSKKLLLSDSGFYLCAWSVVGRGSYEQYFGPGTRLTVT.

The chain joins TRBV5-1 to TRBJ1-1; TRBD1 is a possible D gene (5 bases). Germline V lookup: CDR1 SGHRS, CDR2 YFSETQ. Trimming removed 1 base from V and 5 bases from J, with 12 bases in between. The CDR3 has 14 residues. CDR3 sequence (DNA): TGCGCCAGCAGCTTGTCCGGGGGTGGGACTGAAGCTTTCTTT. This translates into CASSLSGGGTEAFF.

This chain uses TRBV7-9 with TRBJ2-5; TRBD2 aligns across 8 bases. The closer fit of TRBJ2-7 to the DNA end suggests the J call may be wrong. This CDR3 region has 11 residues. Germline V CDR1 and CDR2: SEHNR, FQNEAQ (reference sequence). The CDR3 nucleotides read TGTGCCCTCGGGGGGGGCGACGAGCAGTACTTC. This sequence encodes CALGGGDEQYF.

V is TRBV9 and J is TRBJ2-7, with TRBD2 matching over 8 bases. The CDR3 runs 17 residues. Looked up from germline, CDR1 is SGDLS and CDR2 is YYNGEE. J lost 0 bases, V lost 0 bases, and 8 bases had no gene match. The CDR3 reads CASSVGSGGVTSYEQYF. In DNA form, the CDR3 reads TGTGCCAGCAGCGTAGGCTCGGGAGGGGTAACCTCCTACGAGCAGTACTTC.